The rows below give T cell receptor beta chains drawn from one sample of a study of blood T cell repertoires in COVID-19. The repertoire was sequenced with immunoSEQ multiplex PCR; TCRdb's copy has only in-frame clones and lacks some. Here the sample spans about 230,000 clones, 65% to 90% being singletons. Sequenced material: peripheral blood. The receptors here all came from a man in his forties or fifties with COVID-19, enrolled during active disease. Each CDR3 is given without its conserved first and last residue. The D gene is left open where the match is weak.

d_call cdr3_length v_call cdr3_aa
NA 12 TRBV5-6 ASSFGQSNSPLH
NA 13 TRBV21-1 ASIQDRGDTGELF
NA 13 TRBV5-8 ASSFGPSLGETQY
TRBD1 13 TRBV6-5 ASSYWTGSDSPLH
TRBD1 13 TRBV5-5 ASSLGDRGGETQY
NA 10 TRBV30 AYYLGGTEAF
TRBD2 13 TRBV27 ASRPGTSGVDEQF
TRBD2 13 TRBV5-1 ASSLLLADEETQY
NA 13 TRBV2 ASSPPRNEHGGQF
NA 14 TRBV23-1 ASSSKDRQGRVEQY
NA 14 TRBV6-6 ASSTLRGGGENIQY
NA 15 TRBV5-1 ASSLGAGPSSYNEQF
TRBD2 14 TRBV10-2 ASSESSGLAGTGQY
NA 14 TRBV11-2 ASSLVPGAPGDTIY
NA 12 TRBV19 ASKEGQHGNTIY
NA 10 TRBV5-4 ASGSGGTEAF